This TCR beta chain is drawn from a study of fetal regulatory T cell absence and autoimmunity. Study-wide context: IPEX patients had exocrine pancreas autoimmunity without clinical diabetes. Points from the study as a whole: Oligoclonal TCR enrichment in pancreas over cord blood reached over 100-fold for some clones. The oligoclonal enrichment was interpreted as supporting antigen-driven pancreatic autoimmunity before birth in IPEX syndrome.

The survey-level immunoSEQ assay was used. Using immunoSEQ multiplex PCR, the repertoire was profiled, and TCRdb retains in-frame clones only, with some absent. The profile shows some 87,000 clones, roughly 70% of them singletons. The CDR3 is made up of 14 amino acids. The V gene's germline CDR1 is SGHNT and CDR2 YYREEE (reference sequence). Trimming removed 0 bases at V and 3 bases at J, with 10 bases between. Only a few counts were recorded for this clone. What it binds is unknown. Sequencing used pancreas tissue. The V gene is TRBV5-4, the J gene TRBJ2-7; no clear D. This receptor was obtained from a male donor with IPEX syndrome. As DNA, the CDR3 is TGTGCCAGCAGCTTGGACGGGTACTACTACGAGCAGTACTTC. Amino acids: CASSLDGYYYEQYF.